This is a list of T cell receptor beta chains from one sample in a study of cytomegalovirus exposure and HLA in healthy donors. The protocol was immunoSEQ multiplex PCR, while the TCRdb copy is restricted to in-frame clones and leaves out a portion. Of hundreds of thousands of clones listed, around 79% are singletons. The sample taken for sequencing was PBMCs. The receptor source for this set is a man aged 18 to 30 in good health and CMV-seronegative. Both conserved end residues are part of each CDR3. D genes are given only for firm matches. The size entry is marked missing in some rows and otherwise reads once, few, many or a size class.

clone_size: -
j_call: TRBJ2-7
d_call: TRBD1
cdr3_length: 11
v_call: TRBV29-1
cdr3_nt: TGCAGCGGGCGGACAGGGGACGAGCAGTACTTC
cdr3_aa: CSGRTGDEQYF

clone_size: -
j_call: TRBJ1-4
d_call: -
cdr3_length: 17
v_call: TRBV18
cdr3_nt: TGTGCCAGCTCACCACTTATGACCGGGACAAGCAATGAAAAACTGTTTTTT
cdr3_aa: CASSPLMTGTSNEKLFF

clone_size: medium-sized
j_call: TRBJ2-6
d_call: TRBD1
cdr3_length: 16
v_call: TRBV27
cdr3_nt: TGTGCCAGCAGTCCAAAAACAGGGGCTGGGGCCAACGTCCTGACTTTC
cdr3_aa: CASSPKTGAGANVLTF

clone_size: -
j_call: TRBJ1-2
d_call: -
cdr3_length: 12
v_call: TRBV29-1
cdr3_nt: TGCAGCGTTCAGATTCCAGGGGAGAGCTACACCTTC
cdr3_aa: CSVQIPGESYTF

clone_size: -
j_call: TRBJ2-7
d_call: TRBD2
cdr3_length: 12
v_call: TRBV2
cdr3_nt: TGTGCCAGCAGAGCTAGCGGGAGGGAGCAGTACTTC
cdr3_aa: CASRASGREQYF

clone_size: -
j_call: TRBJ2-7
d_call: TRBD2
cdr3_length: 15
v_call: TRBV6-6
cdr3_nt: TGTGCCAGCAGTTCCTGGACTAGCGGTAACTACGAGCAGTACTTC
cdr3_aa: CASSSWTSGNYEQYF

clone_size: many
j_call: TRBJ2-1
d_call: TRBD2
cdr3_length: 15
v_call: TRBV5-6
cdr3_nt: TGTGCCAGCACCTCCGGACTAGTTTCATACAATGAGCAGTTCTTC
cdr3_aa: CASTSGLVSYNEQFF

clone_size: -
j_call: TRBJ2-1
d_call: -
cdr3_length: 11
v_call: TRBV30
cdr3_nt: TGTGCCTGGAGTGTAGCTGGTGAGCAGTTCTTC
cdr3_aa: CAWSVAGEQFF

clone_size: -
j_call: TRBJ2-1
d_call: TRBD2
cdr3_length: 18
v_call: TRBV7-6
cdr3_nt: TGTGCCAGCAGCCCTAGCGGCGGTGCCGGGAGCTCCTACAATGAGCAGTTCTTC
cdr3_aa: CASSPSGGAGSSYNEQFF

clone_size: few
j_call: TRBJ1-5
d_call: TRBD1
cdr3_length: 15
v_call: TRBV30
cdr3_nt: TGTGCCTGGGGGTTACCCGGGACAGGGTTTCAGCCCCAGCATTTT
cdr3_aa: CAWGLPGTGFQPQHF

clone_size: -
j_call: TRBJ2-3
d_call: -
cdr3_length: 16
v_call: TRBV9
cdr3_nt: TGTGCCAGCAGCGCTGACAGCCCTAGACACACAGATACGCAGTATTTT
cdr3_aa: CASSADSPRHTDTQYF

clone_size: -
j_call: TRBJ2-5
d_call: TRBD2
cdr3_length: 16
v_call: TRBV7-7
cdr3_nt: TGTGCTAGCAGCTTAGGGGCCGGGACTAGCCAAGAGACCCAGTACTTC
cdr3_aa: CASSLGAGTSQETQYF

clone_size: -
j_call: TRBJ2-2
d_call: -
cdr3_length: 16
v_call: TRBV15
cdr3_nt: TGTGCCACCAGCACCCCGAGTGGGGGGGCCCCCGGGGAGCTGTTTTTT
cdr3_aa: CATSTPSGGAPGELFF

clone_size: -
j_call: TRBJ2-3
d_call: -
cdr3_length: 16
v_call: TRBV4-3
cdr3_nt: TGCGCCAGCAGCCAAGTCGGGAACTATGGCACAGATACGCAGTATTTT
cdr3_aa: CASSQVGNYGTDTQYF

clone_size: few
j_call: TRBJ2-5
d_call: -
cdr3_length: 13
v_call: TRBV7-2
cdr3_nt: TGTGCCAGCAGGAACCTCGGGAGCGAGACCCAGTACTTC
cdr3_aa: CASRNLGSETQYF

clone_size: -
j_call: TRBJ2-1
d_call: TRBD2
cdr3_length: 15
v_call: TRBV5-4
cdr3_nt: TGTGCCAGCAGCACTAGCGGGGGGGCCATTCGGGAGCAGTTCTTC
cdr3_aa: CASSTSGGAIREQFF

clone_size: -
j_call: TRBJ1-1
d_call: -
cdr3_length: 14
v_call: TRBV19
cdr3_nt: TGTGCCAGTAGGCAACAGGATATGAACACTGAAGCTTTCTTT
cdr3_aa: CASRQQDMNTEAFF

clone_size: once
j_call: TRBJ1-2
d_call: -
cdr3_length: 14
v_call: TRBV6-5
cdr3_nt: TGTGCCAGCAGTCTAAACGGGGGGGCTGGCGGCTACACCTTC
cdr3_aa: CASSLNGGAGGYTF

clone_size: -
j_call: TRBJ1-1
d_call: -
cdr3_length: 13
v_call: TRBV7-7
cdr3_nt: TGTGCTAGCAGCCCTCAAACAGGGACTGAAGCTTTCTTT
cdr3_aa: CASSPQTGTEAFF

clone_size: -
j_call: TRBJ1-6
d_call: TRBD1
cdr3_length: 15
v_call: TRBV19
cdr3_nt: TGTGCCAGTAGTCCCGAGACAGGGCTAAATTCACCCCTCCACTTT
cdr3_aa: CASSPETGLNSPLHF

clone_size: -
j_call: TRBJ1-5
d_call: -
cdr3_length: 12
v_call: TRBV6-5
cdr3_nt: TGTGCCAGCCCTTCCGGAGATCAGCCCCAGCATTTT
cdr3_aa: CASPSGDQPQHF

clone_size: once
j_call: TRBJ1-2
d_call: -
cdr3_length: 13
v_call: TRBV15
cdr3_nt: TGTGCCACCAGCAGAGATCGGGCGGGAGGCTACACCTTC
cdr3_aa: CATSRDRAGGYTF

clone_size: -
j_call: TRBJ1-4
d_call: -
cdr3_length: 15
v_call: TRBV30
cdr3_nt: TGTGCCTGGAGTCCTCAGGGTTGGTTTCGCGAAAAACTGTTTTTT
cdr3_aa: CAWSPQGWFREKLFF

clone_size: -
j_call: TRBJ1-1
d_call: TRBD1
cdr3_length: 18
v_call: TRBV4-2
cdr3_nt: TGTGCCAGCAGCCAACTACCCGGGACAGGGGGCGGGGACACTGAAGCTTTCTTT
cdr3_aa: CASSQLPGTGGGDTEAFF

clone_size: -
j_call: TRBJ2-7
d_call: -
cdr3_length: 13
v_call: TRBV4-1
cdr3_nt: TGCGCCAGCAGCCATCTCGACCCGAGGGAGCAGTACTTC
cdr3_aa: CASSHLDPREQYF

clone_size: -
j_call: TRBJ1-4
d_call: -
cdr3_length: 16
v_call: TRBV28
cdr3_nt: TGTGCCAGCAGTTGGCGGGGGGGCGAGAGTAATGAAAAACTGTTTTTT
cdr3_aa: CASSWRGGESNEKLFF

clone_size: -
j_call: TRBJ1-2
d_call: -
cdr3_length: 13
v_call: TRBV11-2
cdr3_nt: TGTGCCAGCAGCCCCACAGGGTTAGGTGGCTACACCTTC
cdr3_aa: CASSPTGLGGYTF

clone_size: -
j_call: TRBJ2-5
d_call: -
cdr3_length: 13
v_call: TRBV7-2
cdr3_nt: TGTGCCAGCAGCTTTCTAGCTCAAGAGACCCAGTACTTC
cdr3_aa: CASSFLAQETQYF

clone_size: -
j_call: TRBJ2-7
d_call: TRBD1
cdr3_length: 15
v_call: TRBV7-6
cdr3_nt: TGTGCCAGCAGCTCTAGACAGGGGGATTCCTACGAGCAGTACTTC
cdr3_aa: CASSSRQGDSYEQYF

clone_size: -
j_call: TRBJ2-3
d_call: TRBD2
cdr3_length: 16
v_call: TRBV27
cdr3_nt: TGTGCCAGCAGTTCCGGGACTAGCGGGAGGACAGATACGCAGTATTTT
cdr3_aa: CASSSGTSGRTDTQYF

clone_size: -
j_call: TRBJ2-7
d_call: -
cdr3_length: 14
v_call: TRBV5-1
cdr3_nt: TGCGCCAGCAGCTTGGACAGGGCAACCTACGAGCAGTACTTC
cdr3_aa: CASSLDRATYEQYF